The present entry profiles one TCR beta chain with its context. Measured with immunoSEQ multiplex PCR; TCRdb has only the in-frame clones, and not every one. The repertoire holds about 110,000 clones, with approximately 90% as singletons. The germline V and J ends were trimmed by 4 bases and 2 bases, with 7 bases remaining between them. CDR3 size: 13 residues. The sample originates from a study of control samples from healthy donors and cancer patients. The sample comprised blood. The chain joins TRBV12-3 or TRBV12-4 to TRBJ2-3, with D unclear. The clonotype was recovered from a human donor in good health. The donor label of this sample is uncertain. The CDR3 loop reads CASSSDPTDTQYF. CDR3 bases: TGTGCCAGCAGTTCGGACCCCACAGATACGCAGTATTTT.